Below are 23 T cell receptor beta chains sequenced from a single sample in a study of cytomegalovirus exposure and HLA in healthy donors. The PCR had 60 Vbeta and 13 Jbeta primers. Assay: immunoSEQ multiplex PCR; the TCRdb copy retains only in-frame clones and omits some. The sample holds some 150,000 clones; nearly 80% are singletons and the top ten take 0.85% to 1.4%. Sequencing was done on a sample of PBMCs. The receptors come from a male donor in good health and CMV-seronegative.

J is TRBJ1-3 and V is TRBV11-3; the match to TRBD1 covers 8 bases. The V gene end was trimmed by 2 bases and the J gene end by 0 bases; junction bases not matched to a gene: 12. This CDR3 is 19 amino acids long. CDR1 and CDR2 from the germline V gene are SGHNT and YENEEA. In DNA form, the CDR3 reads TGTGCCAGCAGCTTAAATAGCCAGGGGGCCCTCTACTCTGGAAACACCATATATTTT. It yields the protein CASSLNSQGALYSGNTIYF. Together with reference TRBV11-3 and TRBJ1-3, the CDR3 gives the full variable domain: EAGVVQSPRYKIIEKKQPVAFWCNPISGHNTLYWYLQNLGQGPELLIRYENEEAVDDSQLPKDRFSAERLKGVDSTLKIQPAELGDSAVYLCASSLNSQGALYSGNTIYFGEGSWLTVV.

The chain has TRBV30 and TRBJ1-5, with no clear D. Looked up from germline, CDR1 is GTSNPN and CDR2 is SVGIG (reference sequence). The ends were cut back, 0 bases at V and 6 bases at J, with 3 bases in the middle. The length of the CDR3 is 11 residues. The CDR3 sequence: CAWSVAQPQHF. The CDR3 coding sequence is TGTGCCTGGAGTGTAGCTCAGCCCCAGCATTTT.

This sequence joins TRBV6-1 and TRBJ2-5; 8 nucleotides agree with TRBD2. Germline V lookup: CDR1 MNHNS, CDR2 SASEGT. The V and J ends lost 2 bases and 1 base, in that order; junction bases with no gene match: 6. The CDR3 length is 16 residues. The CDR3 DNA sequence: TGTGCCAGCAGTGAATCCAGCGGGGGCTTCCAAGAGACCCAGTACTTC. Translating it yields CASSESSGGFQETQYF.

A single count supports this clone. Mismatch with germline at one junction end may stem from a read error. The rearrangement uses TRBV19 and TRBJ1-6, with D possibly matching TRBD1 (6 bases). This CDR3 contains 13 residues. The germline gives CDR1 LNHDA, CDR2 SQIVND (reference sequence). The CDR3: CASSTWDNSPLHF. CDR3 DNA sequence: TGTGCCAGTAGTACCTGGGACAATTCCCCCCTCCACTTT.

This clone was found once. The chain carries TRBV7-8 and TRBJ2-5, with TRBD1 as a possible D gene (7 bases). The CDR3 spans 12 residues. With 5 bases removed from V and 9 bases from J, the gap between germline ends came to 13 bases. Germline CDR1 is SGHVS and CDR2 is FQNEAQ. The CDR3 region is CASSVDREAQYF. CDR3 DNA sequence: TGTGCCAGCAGCGTCGACAGGGAGGCCCAGTACTTC.

The chain uses TRBV7-2 and TRBJ2-5; the match to TRBD2 covers 11 bases. V gave up 4 bases and J gave up 5 bases; unmatched junction bases: 9. Germline V gene sequence: CDR1 SGHTA, CDR2 FQGNSA. The CDR3 sequence is 16 residues long. CDR3 protein: CASSSRGSGGVETQYF. The CDR3 DNA sequence: TGTGCCAGCAGCTCTCGGGGTAGCGGGGGGGTGGAGACCCAGTACTTC.

The rearrangement links TRBV9 to TRBJ2-5; D possibly corresponds to TRBD2 (6 bases). The CDR3 length is 16 residues. Germline-derived CDR1 and CDR2 are SGDLS and YYNGEE. The V and J ends lost 3 bases and 0 bases respectively, with 15 bases between them. CDR3 sequence reads: CASSGRLGENQETQYF. Here the CDR3 DNA reads TGTGCCAGCAGCGGACGACTAGGGGAAAACCAAGAGACCCAGTACTTC.

CDR3 sequence: CASSPGLRPHEQFF. The CDR3 DNA follows: TGTGCCAGCAGCCCAGGACTTCGGCCTCATGAGCAGTTCTTC. V usage is TRBV7-9 and J usage is TRBJ2-1, with D maybe TRBD2 (5 bases). CDR3 length equals 14 residues. Germline V CDR1 and CDR2: SEHNR, FQNEAQ (reference sequence). V was cut by 5 bases and J by 8 bases, with 16 bases left in between.

The rearrangement joins TRBV28 to TRBJ1-4; 7 bases agree with TRBD1. Germline V gene lookup returns CDR1 MDHEN and CDR2 SYDVKM. The ends lost 5 bases at V and 7 bases at J; junction bases unmatched: 7. This CDR3 spans 14 amino acids. CDR3 coding DNA: TGTGCCAGCAGTCCAGGGGGTTGGGGTGAAAAACTGTTTTTT. Its protein product is CASSPGGWGEKLFF.

In DNA form, the CDR3 reads TGCGCCAGCAGCCTCGGGGAGGGGACGGATGAAGCTTTCTTT. Its protein product is CASSLGEGTDEAFF. The chain recombines TRBV4-1 with TRBJ1-1; D perhaps matches TRBD1 (5 bases). Germline loops: CDR1 MGHRA, CDR2 YSYEKL. The CDR3 extends over 14 amino acids. Trimming cost V 4 bases and J 7 bases, with 16 bases left between them.

V and J are TRBV4-2 and TRBJ2-3; 7 nucleotides match TRBD2. The CDR3 contains 16 residues. The V segment lost 0 bases and the J segment 1 base; nucleotides outside the gene matches: 4. Germline CDR1 reads LGHNA; CDR2 reads YNFKEQ. CDR3 sequence: CASSQDPSGGTDTQYF. CDR3 bases: TGTGCCAGCAGCCAAGATCCAAGCGGGGGCACAGATACGCAGTATTTT.

As for this clone: At one boundary the junction diverges from the germline segment, which might be a read error. The chain is built from TRBV2 and TRBJ2-3; TRBD2 matches 8 bases. Germline CDR1 is SNHLY and CDR2 is FYNNEI. The length of the CDR3 is 13 residues. The CDR3 loop reads CASREVERGLLGF. The CDR3 coding sequence is TGTGCCAGCAGGGAAGTAGAGCGGGGGCTCCTAGGTTTT. The variable domain in full, with the rest retrieved from reference TRBV2 and TRBJ2-3, is EPEVTQTPSHQVTQMGQEVILRCVPISNHLYFYWYRQILGQKVEFLVSFYNNEISEKSEIFDDQFSVERPDGSNFTLKIRSTKLEDSAMYFCASREVERGLLGFGPGTRLTVL.

This clone was detected a few times. The V call is TRBV4-3, the J call TRBJ1-6; tentative D call: TRBD1 (5 bases). Per germline, CDR1 LGHNA and CDR2 YSLEER. Between the trimmed V and J ends, which lost 0 bases and 7 bases, there was a span of 10 bases. The CDR3 runs 15 residues. The CDR3 region is CASSQEGGLNSPLHF. For the CDR3, the DNA is TGCGCCAGCAGCCAAGAGGGGGGGTTGAATTCACCCCTCCACTTT.

This chain uses TRBV9 with TRBJ2-1, with a possible D match to TRBD1 (5 bases). V lost 3 bases, J lost 4 bases, and 14 bases lay in between. This CDR3 has 15 residues. In germline, CDR1 is SGDLS, CDR2 YYNGEE. The CDR3 protein is CASSGGRANYNEQFF. The CDR3, as DNA: TGTGCCAGCAGCGGAGGCAGGGCGAATTACAATGAGCAGTTCTTC.

J is TRBJ1-2 and V is TRBV5-4; possible D gene TRBD1, 6 bases. The germline gives CDR1 SGHNT, CDR2 YYREEE (reference sequence). The CDR3 sequence is 15 residues long. Trimming took 1 base from V and 8 from J, leaving 18 bases between them. As DNA, the CDR3 is TGTGCCAGCAGCTTGACCGGGACACCAACTCGGGGCTACACCTTC. Translated, it gives CASSLTGTPTRGYTF.

This clone was seen a handful of times. V usage is TRBV10-3 and J usage is TRBJ2-2; 8 nucleotides align to TRBD1. This CDR3 has 14 residues. Germline V gives CDR1 ENHRY, CDR2 SYGVKD. V was pared by 8 bases and J by 0 bases, with 2 bases of the junction left unmatched. Written as DNA, the CDR3 is TGTGCCATCCAACAGGGGGCGAACACCGGGGAGCTGTTTTTT. It specifies CAIQQGANTGELFF.

This chain uses TRBV29-1 with TRBJ2-3; a weak D match, TRBD2 (6 bases). Germline V CDR1 and CDR2: SQVTM, ANQGSEA. The CDR3 consists of 13 residues. Trimming stripped 5 bases from V and 5 bases from J, with 14 bases between. In DNA, the CDR3 is TGCAGCGTTTATCTACACGGGAGAGATACGCAGTATTTT. It translates to CSVYLHGRDTQYF.

This clone appeared a few times. The rearrangement joins TRBV5-1 to TRBJ1-1; D unresolved. In germline, CDR1 is SGHRS, CDR2 YFSETQ. The CDR3 loop spans 13 amino acids. The germline V and J ends were trimmed by 0 bases and 1 base, with 4 bases remaining between them. The CDR3 here is CASSLGPNTEAFF. The CDR3, as DNA: TGCGCCAGCAGCTTGGGGCCGAACACTGAAGCTTTCTTT.

The rearrangement uses TRBV7-9 and TRBJ2-7, with TRBD2 matching 8 bases. V shed 1 base and J 9 bases; nucleotides not matched to a gene: 8. Germline V gene sequence: CDR1 SEHNR, CDR2 FQNEAQ (reference sequence). The CDR3 consists of 14 residues. The CDR3 reads CASSLELAAAGQYF. In DNA, the CDR3 is TGTGCCAGCAGCTTAGAACTAGCGGCCGCTGGGCAGTACTTC.

The J gene is TRBJ2-3, the V gene TRBV5-1, with 9 bases matching TRBD2. Germline CDR1 is SGHRS and CDR2 is YFSETQ. The ends lost 4 bases at V and 5 bases at J; junction bases unmatched: 14. This CDR3 spans 17 amino acids. CDR3 sequence (DNA): TGCGCCAGCAGCGCCTCCCTGGGCGGGGGGGCCTTAGATACGCAGTATTTT. Translated: CASSASLGGGALDTQYF.

The CDR3 nucleotides read TGCGCCAGCAGCCAAGTCAACCAATTAGAGGTTAATTCACCCCTCCACTTT. Encoded protein: CASSQVNQLEVNSPLHF. The rearrangement uses TRBV4-3 and TRBJ1-6; D gene unclear. Trimming removed 1 base at V and 6 bases at J, with 16 bases between. Germline V gives CDR1 LGHNA, CDR2 YSLEER. The CDR3 is 17 residues long.

The J gene is TRBJ2-1, the V gene TRBV9; TRBD2 matches 9 bases. Germline loops: CDR1 SGDLS, CDR2 YYNGEE. The CDR3 has 14 amino acids. After removal of 4 bases from V and 5 bases from J, the junction contained 4 bases not matched to a gene. The CDR3 region has the DNA TGTGCCAGCAGCCCCGGGACTAGCAACAATGAGCAGTTCTTC. It yields the protein CASSPGTSNNEQFF.

This sequence joins TRBV14 and TRBJ2-5, with TRBD1 identical over 8 bases. CDR3 length: 14 residues. Germline trimming cut 2 bases from V and 5 bases from J; bases unmatched to any gene: 4. Germline CDR1 SGHDN, CDR2 FVKESK. The CDR3 DNA follows: TGTGCCAGCAGCCAAACAGGGGGGTTGGAGACCCAGTACTTC. This encodes CASSQTGGLETQYF.